The 29 T cell receptor beta chains in this list originate from one sample, sequenced in a study of T-cell memory formation after mild COVID-19 (dated by TCRdb to the early 2020s). Library generation was performed with 5' RACE. The sequencer listed for this sample is Illumina NovaSeq 6000. TCRdb reran the public reads through fastp at Q25 and MiXCR, keeping productive beta chains. Each record represents a unique CDR3 protein, reported with the most common genes and DNA among its rows. This sample holds 350,000 to 450,000 distinct CDR3 sequences; around 28% were observed only once. The ten largest clones add up to 13% of the sample. The material sequenced was PBMCs or a T cell subset sorted from them (not recorded which). Receptor source: an adult woman who had mild COVID-19 (a few samples of this study predate the infection). The sample titles of this study are shuffled in the database, so cell type and time point are left out; the donor was told from shared clones.

This clonotype was seen more than once but under ten times. V usage is TRBV7-9 and J usage is TRBJ2-3; the match to TRBD1 covers 9 bases. The CDR3 sequence is 17 residues long. The V and J ends lost 0 bases and 1 base, in that order; junction bases with no gene match: 5. Per the germline V gene, CDR1 is SEHNR and CDR2 is FQNEAQ (reference sequence). DNA of the CDR3: TGTGCCAGCAGCTTAGCGCGGACAGGGGTCGGCACAGATACGCAGTATTTT. Translating gives CASSLARTGVGTDTQYF.

This clonotype was counted only a few times. The CDR3 reads CSARDLGYEQFF. The CDR3 DNA is TGCAGTGCTAGAGATCTCGGGTATGAGCAGTTCTTC. This chain links TRBV20-1 with TRBJ2-1; D is unresolved. Germline V gene sequence: CDR1 DFQATT, CDR2 SNEGSKA (reference sequence). V was cut by 0 bases and J by 8 bases, with 8 bases left in between. The CDR3 contains 12 residues.

CDR3 amino acids: CSALRGRDEQYF. The CDR3 DNA follows: TGCAGTGCTCTCAGGGGTCGCGACGAGCAGTACTTC. The rearrangement joins TRBV20-1 to TRBJ2-7; a weak D match, TRBD1 (6 bases). Germline CDR1 DFQATT, CDR2 SNEGSKA (reference sequence). CDR3 length: 12 residues. With 5 bases removed from V and 5 bases from J, the gap between germline ends came to 13 bases.

This clonotype was seen only a few times. This sequence joins TRBV7-6 and TRBJ2-2; the D gene could be TRBD1 or TRBD2 (5 bases each). Germline loops: CDR1 SGHVS, CDR2 FNYEAQ. Trimming cost V 0 bases and J 2 bases, with 10 bases left between them. The CDR3 loop spans 16 amino acids. The CDR3 DNA follows: TGTGCCAGCAGCTTAGCGAGGGACGGAAACACCGGGGAGCTGTTTTTT. Translation: CASSLARDGNTGELFF.

The rearrangement uses TRBV5-1 and TRBJ2-2; tentatively, D is TRBD1 or TRBD2 (6 bases each). Germline CDR1 and CDR2: SGHRS and YFSETQ. The CDR3 totals 13 residues. Between the trimmed V and J ends, which lost 5 bases and 6 bases, there was a span of 11 bases. As DNA, the CDR3 is TGCGCCAGCAGACCGGGGGCCCCCGGGGAGCTGTTTTTT. It translates to CASRPGAPGELFF.

In this sample, this clonotype turned up a few times. This sequence joins TRBV12-3 or TRBV12-4 and TRBJ2-7; D is perhaps TRBD2 (7 bases). V lost 5 bases and J 2 bases, leaving 10 bases between the germline ends. The CDR3 is 13 residues long. The CDR3 region has the DNA TGTGCCAGCAGTATGGGGGGGCCCTACGAGCAGTACTTC. Its translation: CASSMGGPYEQYF.

CDR3 protein: CSVGTGGYPDTQYF. The CDR3, as DNA: TGCAGCGTGGGGACAGGGGGGTACCCAGATACGCAGTATTTT. The rearrangement joins TRBV29-1 to TRBJ2-3, with 11 bases matching TRBD1. Germline CDR1 reads SQVTM; CDR2 reads ANQGSEA. CDR3 length: 14 residues. Trimming cost V 6 bases and J 4 bases; bases outside gene matches: 6.

The gene calls are TRBV2 and TRBJ2-3; TRBD2 agrees at 11 bases. J lost 4 bases, V lost 5 bases, and 5 bases had no gene match. The CDR3 is 15 amino acids. Germline V gives CDR1 SNHLY, CDR2 FYNNEI. CDR3 in amino acids: CASSNSGGAADTQYF. The CDR3, as DNA: TGTGCCAGCAGTAATAGCGGGGGGGCCGCAGATACGCAGTATTTT.

The chain joins TRBV3-1 to TRBJ2-5; tentatively, D is TRBD1 (6 bases). The CDR3 spans 15 residues. V was pared by 5 bases and J by 1 base, with 14 bases between. CDR1 is LGHDT and CDR2 is YNNKEL in the germline V gene (reference sequence). This chain's CDR3 is CASSGRGQTQETQYF. In DNA, the CDR3 is TGTGCCAGCAGCGGACGAGGACAGACCCAAGAGACCCAGTACTTC.

This clonotype was counted once. The chain uses TRBV24-1 and TRBJ1-4; D gene unclear. The V end lost 3 bases, the J end lost 10 bases, and 11 bases lay between the germline ends. The CDR3 has 13 residues. The germline CDR1 and CDR2 sequences are KGHDR and SFDVKD. The CDR3 region is CATSDPRTRKLFF. Here the CDR3 DNA reads TGTGCCACCAGTGATCCTCGCACCCGAAAACTGTTTTTT.

V usage is TRBV12-3 or TRBV12-4 and J usage is TRBJ1-5, with D possibly being TRBD1 (6 bases). CDR3 size: 12 residues. V lost 6 bases, J lost 6 bases, and 9 bases lay in between. The CDR3 here is CASRQGSQPQHF. The CDR3 region has the DNA TGTGCCAGCAGACAGGGAAGTCAGCCCCAGCATTTT.

The gene calls are TRBV4-3 and TRBJ2-7; D is unresolved. V was cut by 0 bases and J by 3 bases, with 6 bases left in between. Germline assignment: CDR1 LGHNA and CDR2 YSLEER. This CDR3 spans 13 amino acids. The CDR3 coding sequence is TGCGCCAGCAGCCAAGATTTGGTCTACGAGCAGTACTTC. Protein product: CASSQDLVYEQYF.

The gene calls are TRBV11-1 and TRBJ2-5, with 8 bases lining up with TRBD1. V lost 5 bases and J lost 5; bases outside the gene matches: 22. The CDR3 consists of 19 residues. CDR1 is SGHAT and CDR2 is FQDESV in the germline V gene (reference sequence). The CDR3 loop reads CASSPRGLAARGQVETQYF. The CDR3 DNA follows: TGTGCCAGCAGCCCACGAGGCTTGGCGGCCAGGGGGCAGGTGGAGACCCAGTACTTC.

This clonotype was picked up a small number of times. The chain links TRBV27 to TRBJ2-1; the match to TRBD1 covers 8 bases. The CDR3 has 13 amino acids. From germline, CDR1 is MNHEY and CDR2 SMNVEV (reference sequence). V dropped 5 bases and J dropped 10; count of bases not matched to a gene: 7. This CDR3 is CASSTYRGEEQFF. The CDR3 DNA follows: TGTGCCAGCAGTACCTACAGGGGGGAGGAGCAGTTCTTC.

The count of this clonotype is one. The CDR3 here is CAWTMGPVNSPLHF. CDR3 nucleotide sequence: TGTGCCTGGACCATGGGACCGGTTAATTCACCCCTCCACTTT. The chain carries TRBV30 and TRBJ1-6, with D perhaps matching TRBD1 (5 bases). V was cut by 4 bases and J by 6 bases, with 13 bases left in between. Germline CDR1 is GTSNPN and CDR2 is SVGIG (reference sequence). The length of the CDR3 is 14 residues.

The J gene is TRBJ1-4, the V gene TRBV19; D may be TRBD1 (6 bases). V dropped 6 bases and J dropped 6 bases, with 17 bases sitting between them. CDR1 is LNHDA and CDR2 is SQIVND in the germline V gene (reference sequence). The CDR3 runs 15 residues. The CDR3: CASSPGAAMDEKLFF. DNA of the CDR3: TGTGCCAGTAGCCCAGGGGCGGCAATGGATGAAAAACTGTTTTTT.

The gene calls are TRBV6-6 and TRBJ1-1; D call uncertain. Germline loops: CDR1 MNHNY, CDR2 SVGAGI (reference sequence). The CDR3 runs 13 residues. Trimming stripped 7 bases from V and 0 bases from J, with 9 bases between. CDR3 coding DNA: TGTGCCAGCACCCAGGCAGTGAACACTGAAGCTTTCTTT. Protein sequence: CASTQAVNTEAFF.

The genes are TRBV20-1 and TRBJ1-4, with D possibly matching TRBD1 (6 bases). The CDR3 totals 15 residues. Trimming shortened V by 5 bases and J by 7 bases, and 20 bases separated the two germline ends. The germline V gene has CDR1 DFQATT and CDR2 SNEGSKA (reference sequence). In nucleotides, the CDR3 is TGCAGTGCTGGTTCTTTTGCAGGGGAATCTGAAAAACTGTTTTTT. Amino acids: CSAGSFAGESEKLFF.

This chain joins TRBV24-1 and TRBJ2-3; D possibly corresponds to TRBD1 (5 bases). V dropped 3 bases and J dropped 2 bases, with 14 bases sitting between them. The CDR3 totals 16 residues. In germline, CDR1 is KGHDR, CDR2 SFDVKD. CDR3 coding DNA: TGTGCCACCAGTGATGTGGGCAGGGTAGACACAGATACGCAGTATTTT. This gives the protein CATSDVGRVDTDTQYF.

The sample holds a few counts of this clonotype. The chain couples TRBV11-2 to TRBJ2-7, with D perhaps TRBD1 (6 bases). Germline V gene sequence: CDR1 SGHAT, CDR2 FQNNGV. This CDR3 comprises 15 residues. V dropped 4 bases and J dropped 4 bases, with 17 bases sitting between them. The CDR3 region has the DNA TGTGCCAGCAGCTCCGATGGGGGCCGGTCATACGAGCAGTACTTC. As protein: CASSSDGGRSYEQYF.

This clonotype has just one count. This chain uses TRBV4-1 with TRBJ1-1, with TRBD1 as a possible D gene (6 bases). The CDR3 is 16 amino acids. The germline CDR1 and CDR2 sequences are MGHRA and YSYEKL. Trimming removed 1 base at V and 3 bases at J, with 15 bases between. This CDR3 reads CASSQVGRGRYTEAFF. CDR3 nucleotides: TGCGCCAGCAGCCAAGTTGGCCGGGGGCGGTACACTGAAGCTTTCTTT.

A few counts support this clonotype. V usage is TRBV4-2 and J usage is TRBJ1-1, with unresolved D. This CDR3 spans 13 amino acids. CDR1 LGHNA and CDR2 YNFKEQ come from the germline V gene. V was pared by 10 bases and J by 1 base, with 13 bases between. CDR3 region: CATSSLGNTEAFF. CDR3 sequence (DNA): TGTGCCACCTCATCGTTGGGGAACACTGAAGCTTTCTTT.

The gene calls are TRBV4-2 and TRBJ2-7, with 9 bases that match TRBD1. Losses at the gene ends were 1 base for V and 6 bases for J; bases not matched to a gene: 7. The CDR3 has 15 amino acids. Germline V gene sequence: CDR1 LGHNA, CDR2 YNFKEQ. This chain's CDR3 is CASSQAGTGPREQYF. DNA of the CDR3: TGTGCCAGCAGCCAAGCCGGGACAGGGCCTCGCGAGCAGTACTTC.

The genes are TRBV7-9 and TRBJ2-1; 11 nucleotides line up with TRBD2. CDR1 and CDR2 from the germline V gene are SEHNR and FQNEAQ (reference sequence). This CDR3 is 15 amino acids long. The junction had 7 bases not matched to a gene; V was cut back by 5 bases and J by 7 bases. The CDR3 DNA reads TGTGCCAGCAGCCAGATACTAGCGGGAGAGAATGAGCAGTTCTTC. Translation gives CASSQILAGENEQFF. The full variable domain, with the rest looked up from reference TRBV7-9 and TRBJ2-1, is DTGVSQNPRHKITKRGQNVTFRCDPISEHNRLYWYRQTLGQGPEFLTYFQNEAQLEKSRLLSDRFSAERPKGSFSTLEIQRTEQGDSAMYLCASSQILAGENEQFFGPGTRLTVL.

A few counts support this clonotype. The chain employs TRBV3-1 and TRBJ2-5; D is uncertain. V was shortened by 6 bases and J by 5 bases, with 13 bases between the two germline ends. CDR3 length: 13 amino acids. CDR1 is LGHDT, CDR2 YNNKEL, per germline (reference sequence). The CDR3 DNA is TGTGCCAGCAGACGGCTTACGGTGGAGACCCAGTACTTC. This sequence encodes CASRRLTVETQYF.

The genes are TRBV12-3 or TRBV12-4 and TRBJ1-1, with D unresolved. The V and J ends lost 0 bases and 2 bases respectively, with 10 bases between them. The CDR3 runs 15 residues. As DNA, the CDR3 is TGTGCCAGCAGTTTAGCCCGAGGGTATAACACTGAAGCTTTCTTT. Its translation is CASSLARGYNTEAFF.

The chain has TRBV11-2 and TRBJ2-2; 7 bases match TRBD2. CDR1 is SGHAT and CDR2 is FQNNGV in the germline V gene. The CDR3 has 14 amino acids. The ends lost 3 bases at V and 5 bases at J; junction bases unmatched: 3. The CDR3 DNA reads TGTGCCAGCAGCTTTACTAGCGTGACCGGGGAGCTGTTTTTT. This codes for CASSFTSVTGELFF.

V usage is TRBV4-1 and J usage is TRBJ2-7; TRBD2 matches at 9 bases. J gave up 3 bases and V 1 base, and 4 bases lay outside the gene matches. Germline assignment: CDR1 MGHRA and CDR2 YSYEKL. This CDR3 is built from 15 residues. DNA for the CDR3: TGCGCCAGCAGCCAAGGGGCTAGCGGGGTCTACGAGCAGTACTTC. Amino acids: CASSQGASGVYEQYF.

V gene TRBV30 combines with J gene TRBJ2-2, with a weak D call TRBD1 (5 bases). Germline CDR1 reads GTSNPN; CDR2 reads SVGIG (reference sequence). This CDR3 has 15 amino acids. V was trimmed by 1 base and J by 7 bases, leaving 16 bases between them. CDR3 loop: CAWSAYPGSLGELFF. In nucleotides, the CDR3 is TGTGCCTGGAGTGCTTATCCAGGGTCCCTCGGGGAGCTGTTTTTT.